This TCR beta chain was found in a study of blood T cell repertoires in COVID-19. As for the study in general: Samples came from the United States, Italy and Spain, spanning acute and convalescent COVID-19.

Per the original methods: It was from reference gene primer amplification that nucleated cell counts were estimated. The assay was immunoSEQ multiplex PCR, and TCRdb's table has in-frame clones only and misses some. V and J calls plus clone size are reproduced from that table; the DNA served to infer D and trimming. Here the sample spans approximately 110,000 clones, roughly 84% being singletons. The CDR3 spans 12 residues. CDR1 and CDR2 (germline): SGHNT, YYREEE (reference sequence). Trimming removed 4 bases at V and 6 bases at J, with 9 bases between. The table lists this clone with a few counts. The V and J genes are TRBV5-4 and TRBJ2-3; a possible D gene is TRBD2 (6 bases). The sample consisted of peripheral blood. The clonotype comes from a human donor in a cohort sampled during active COVID-19. DNA for the CDR3: TGTGCCAGCAGCGCGGAGGGCGATACGCAGTATTTT. Translated: CASSAEGDTQYF.